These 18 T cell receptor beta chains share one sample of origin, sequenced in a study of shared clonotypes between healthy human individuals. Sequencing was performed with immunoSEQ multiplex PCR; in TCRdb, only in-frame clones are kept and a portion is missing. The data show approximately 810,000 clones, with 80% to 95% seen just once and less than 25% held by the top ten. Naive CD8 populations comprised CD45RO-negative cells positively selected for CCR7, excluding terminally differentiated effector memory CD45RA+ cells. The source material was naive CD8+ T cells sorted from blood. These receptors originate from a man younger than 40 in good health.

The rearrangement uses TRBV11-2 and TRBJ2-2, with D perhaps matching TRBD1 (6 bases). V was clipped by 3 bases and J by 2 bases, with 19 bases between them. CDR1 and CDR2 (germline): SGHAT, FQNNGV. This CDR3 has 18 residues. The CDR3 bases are TGTGCCAGCAGCTTTACTCCCTCGAGACAGGACAACACCGGGGAGCTGTTTTTT. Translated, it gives CASSFTPSRQDNTGELFF.

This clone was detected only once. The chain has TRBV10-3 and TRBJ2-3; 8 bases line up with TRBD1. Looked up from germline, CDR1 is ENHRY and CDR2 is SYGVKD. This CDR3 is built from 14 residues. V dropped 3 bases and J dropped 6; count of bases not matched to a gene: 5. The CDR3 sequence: CAISDGQGGDTQYF. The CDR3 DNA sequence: TGTGCCATCAGTGACGGACAGGGTGGGGATACGCAGTATTTT.

CDR3 in DNA: TGTGCCAGCAGCCCAGCATCCGGGACCGTGAACACCGGGGAGCTGTTTTTT. Translating it yields CASSPASGTVNTGELFF. J is TRBJ2-2 and V is TRBV7-9; D may be TRBD1 or TRBD2 (5 bases each). This CDR3 comprises 17 residues. V lost 5 bases, J lost 1 base, and 17 bases lay in between. The germline CDR1 and CDR2 sequences are SEHNR and FQNEAQ (reference sequence).

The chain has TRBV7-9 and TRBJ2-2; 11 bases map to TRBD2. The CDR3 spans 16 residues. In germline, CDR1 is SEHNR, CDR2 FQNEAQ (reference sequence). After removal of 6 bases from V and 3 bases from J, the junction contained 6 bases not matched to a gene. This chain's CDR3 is CASRNGLAGYTGELFF. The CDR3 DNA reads TGTGCCAGCAGAAACGGACTAGCGGGTTACACCGGGGAGCTGTTTTTT.

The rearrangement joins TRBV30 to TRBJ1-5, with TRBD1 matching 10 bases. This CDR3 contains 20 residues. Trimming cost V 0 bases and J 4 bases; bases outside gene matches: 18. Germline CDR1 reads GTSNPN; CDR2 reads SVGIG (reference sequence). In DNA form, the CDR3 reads TGTGCCTGGAGTGTATGTGGCGGGACAGGGGCTCCGAAAAAGAATCAGCCCCAGCATTTT. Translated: CAWSVCGGTGAPKKNQPQHF.

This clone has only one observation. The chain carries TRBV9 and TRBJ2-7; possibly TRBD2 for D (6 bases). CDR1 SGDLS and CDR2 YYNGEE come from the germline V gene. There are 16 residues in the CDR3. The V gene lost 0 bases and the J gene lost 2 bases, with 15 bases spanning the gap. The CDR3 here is CASSVAAGTPTYEQYF. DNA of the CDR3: TGTGCCAGCAGCGTAGCGGCAGGGACTCCGACCTACGAGCAGTACTTC.

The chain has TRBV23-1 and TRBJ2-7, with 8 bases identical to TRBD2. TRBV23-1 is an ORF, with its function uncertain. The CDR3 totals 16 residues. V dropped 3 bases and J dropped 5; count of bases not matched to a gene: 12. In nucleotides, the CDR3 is TGCGCCAGCAGTCACGAAGCGGGAGCGCAGATTGACGAGCAGTACTTC. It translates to CASSHEAGAQIDEQYF.

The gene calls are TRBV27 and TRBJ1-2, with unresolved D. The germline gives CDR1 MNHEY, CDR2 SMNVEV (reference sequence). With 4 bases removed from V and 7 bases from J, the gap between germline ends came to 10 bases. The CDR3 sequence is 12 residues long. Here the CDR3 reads CASSSGVSGYTF. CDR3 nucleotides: TGTGCCAGCAGTTCGGGTGTCTCTGGCTACACCTTC.

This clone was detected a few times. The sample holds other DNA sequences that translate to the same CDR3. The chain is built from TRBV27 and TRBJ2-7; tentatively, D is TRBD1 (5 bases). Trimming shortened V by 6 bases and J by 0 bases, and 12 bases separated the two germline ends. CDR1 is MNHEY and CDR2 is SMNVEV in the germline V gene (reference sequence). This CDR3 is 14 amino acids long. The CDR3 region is CASSLSRASYEQYF. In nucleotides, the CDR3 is TGTGCCAGCAGCCTGAGCAGGGCCTCCTACGAGCAGTACTTC.

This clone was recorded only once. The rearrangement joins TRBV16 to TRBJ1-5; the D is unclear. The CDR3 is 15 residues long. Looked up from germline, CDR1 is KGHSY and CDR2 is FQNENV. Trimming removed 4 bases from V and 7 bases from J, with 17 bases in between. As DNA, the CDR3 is TGTGCCAGCAGCCCGTGGCAGGCCCCGGGGCAGCCCCAGCATTTT. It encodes CASSPWQAPGQPQHF.

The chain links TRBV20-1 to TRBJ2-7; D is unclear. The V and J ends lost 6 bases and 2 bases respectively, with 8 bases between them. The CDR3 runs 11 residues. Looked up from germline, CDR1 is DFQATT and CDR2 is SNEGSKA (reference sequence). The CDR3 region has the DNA TGCAGTGCCGCGCTAGCCTACGAGCAGTACTTC. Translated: CSAALAYEQYF.

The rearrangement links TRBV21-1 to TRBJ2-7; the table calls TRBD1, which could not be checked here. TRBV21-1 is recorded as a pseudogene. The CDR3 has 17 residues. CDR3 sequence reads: CASSKVITGLEQDEQYF. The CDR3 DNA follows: TGTGCCAGCAGCAAAGTTATTACGGGTCTCGAACAGGACGAGCAGTACTTC.

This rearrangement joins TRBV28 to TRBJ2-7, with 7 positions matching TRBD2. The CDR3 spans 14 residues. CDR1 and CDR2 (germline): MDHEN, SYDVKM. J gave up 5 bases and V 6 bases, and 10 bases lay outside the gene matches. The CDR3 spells CASSPRGIYHEQYF. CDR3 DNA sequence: TGTGCCAGCAGCCCGCGGGGGATCTACCACGAGCAGTACTTC.

For the CDR3, the DNA is TGTGCCAGCAGCTTAGTCCGGGACCAAACCTACAATGAGCAGTTCTTC. It is translated as CASSLVRDQTYNEQFF. The gene calls are TRBV7-8 and TRBJ2-1; possibly TRBD1 or TRBD2 for D (5 bases each). Trimming shortened V by 1 base and J by 2 bases, and 12 bases separated the two germline ends. Germline CDR1 is SGHVS and CDR2 is FQNEAQ. The CDR3 is 16 amino acids.

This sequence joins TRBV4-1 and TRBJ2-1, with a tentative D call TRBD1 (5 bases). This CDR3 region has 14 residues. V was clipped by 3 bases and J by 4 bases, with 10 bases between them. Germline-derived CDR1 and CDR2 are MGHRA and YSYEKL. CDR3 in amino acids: CASSHRGGYNEQFF. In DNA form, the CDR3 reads TGCGCCAGCAGCCATAGGGGCGGATACAATGAGCAGTTCTTC.

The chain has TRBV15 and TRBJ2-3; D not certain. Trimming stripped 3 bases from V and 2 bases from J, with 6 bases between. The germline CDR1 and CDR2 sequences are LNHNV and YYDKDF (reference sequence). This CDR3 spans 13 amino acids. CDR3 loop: CATSRLLTDTQYF. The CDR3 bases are TGTGCCACCAGCAGGTTGCTCACAGATACGCAGTATTTT.

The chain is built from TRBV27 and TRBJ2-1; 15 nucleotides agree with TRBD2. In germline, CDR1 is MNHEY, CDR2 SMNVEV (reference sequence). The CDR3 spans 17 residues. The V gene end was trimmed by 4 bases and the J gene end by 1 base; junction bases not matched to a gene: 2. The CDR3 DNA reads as TGTGCCAGCAGTTCAGGACTAGCGGGAGGGTCCTACAATGAGCAGTTCTTC. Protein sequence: CASSSGLAGGSYNEQFF.

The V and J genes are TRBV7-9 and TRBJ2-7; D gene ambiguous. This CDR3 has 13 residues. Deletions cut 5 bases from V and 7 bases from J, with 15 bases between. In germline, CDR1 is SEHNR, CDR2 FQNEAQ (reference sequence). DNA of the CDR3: TGTGCCAGCAGCCCCGCCACGCCGGAGGAGCAGTACTTC. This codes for CASSPATPEEQYF.